The 27 T cell receptor beta chains below all came from one sample that was sequenced in a study of T cell repertoires in cytomegalovirus infection. The antigens these receptors bind are not known. Each CDR3 protein gets one entry after TCRdb re-called the reads with MiXCR. The data show about 570,000 distinct CDR3 sequences, around 40% seen once. The sequencing here drew on cultured PBMCs, taken from culture after CMV antigen stimulation. The origin of the receptors is a human donor in good health (CMV status not recorded). Some clones in this sample may be carry-over from other donors' samples.

This clonotype was seen a few times. This rearrangement joins TRBV7-6 to TRBJ2-4, with 9 bases that match TRBD1. The CDR3 extends over 15 amino acids. Unmatched junction bases numbered 10, after V lost 4 bases and J lost 9 bases. Germline V gives CDR1 SGHVS, CDR2 FNYEAQ. CDR3 bases: TGTGCCAGCAGCTCGGGGACAGGGAGCGGAGGCATTCAGTACTTC. Translation gives CASSSGTGSGGIQYF.

This clonotype has more than one count but fewer than ten. The rearrangement uses TRBV7-2 and TRBJ2-1; TRBD2 matches at 10 bases. This CDR3 has 15 amino acids. Germline V CDR1 and CDR2: SGHTA, FQGNSA. The V segment lost 4 bases and the J segment 5 bases; nucleotides outside the gene matches: 5. CDR3 nucleotide sequence: TGTGCCAGCAGCTCCCAACTAGCGGGGCACAATGAGCAGTTCTTC. Translated, it gives CASSSQLAGHNEQFF.

This clonotype has a handful of counts. The chain recombines TRBV7-2 with TRBJ2-5; D is unresolved. The germline V gene encodes CDR1 SGHTA and CDR2 FQGNSA. The CDR3 is 13 amino acids. Trimming shortened V by 4 bases and J by 5 bases, and 11 bases separated the two germline ends. The CDR3 nucleotides are TGTGCCAGCAGCTACGACATCCGTGAGACCCAGTACTTC. Translated: CASSYDIRETQYF.

This clonotype is a singleton in its sample. The rearrangement joins TRBV7-9 to TRBJ1-4; 7 positions match TRBD1. The CDR3 length is 14 residues. CDR1 is SEHNR, CDR2 FQNEAQ, per germline (reference sequence). V lost 5 bases, J lost 4 bases, and 4 bases stayed unmatched. The CDR3 region has the DNA TGTGCCAGCAGCGGGGACAGCCTTAATGAAAAACTGTTTTTT. Its translation is CASSGDSLNEKLFF.

The J gene is TRBJ2-3, the V gene TRBV7-2; D tentatively fits TRBD1 or TRBD2 (6 bases each). Trimming took off 7 bases at V and 11 bases at J, with 13 bases between the two ends. The germline V gene encodes CDR1 SGHTA and CDR2 FQGNSA. The CDR3 runs to 11 residues. The CDR3 sequence is CASNRGPLQYF. Here the CDR3 DNA reads TGTGCCAGCAACCGGGGGCCTTTGCAGTATTTT. Complete variable domain (other parts from reference TRBV7-2 and TRBJ2-3): GAGVSQSPSNKVTEKGKDVELRCDPISGHTALYWYRQSLGQGLEFLIYFQGNSAPDKSGLPSDRFSAERTGGSVSTLTIQRTQQEDSAVYLCASNRGPLQYFGPGTRLTVL.

CDR3: CAIRGGLAANEQFF. The CDR3 DNA is TGTGCCATCAGGGGGGGACTAGCGGCCAATGAGCAGTTCTTC. V usage is TRBV10-3 and J usage is TRBJ2-1, with 11 bases lining up with TRBD2. CDR3 size: 14 residues. Germline V gene data show CDR1 as ENHRY and CDR2 as SYGVKD. Trimming cost V 6 bases and J 6 bases; bases outside gene matches: 4.

The chain joins TRBV4-1 to TRBJ2-3; the match to TRBD2 covers 14 bases. CDR1 and CDR2 from the germline V gene are MGHRA and YSYEKL. CDR3 length: 18 amino acids. Trimming at V came to 2 bases and at J to 3 bases, leaving 7 bases not matched to a gene. DNA of the CDR3: TGCGCCAGCAGCCAAAGACTAGCGGGAGGGCCAGGGACAGATACGCAGTATTTT. Protein product: CASSQRLAGGPGTDTQYF.

The V call is TRBV7-2, the J call TRBJ2-1, with 12 positions matching TRBD2. CDR3 size: 15 residues. Germline CDR1 and CDR2: SGHTA and FQGNSA. V lost 2 bases to trimming and J lost 15 bases; unmatched junction nucleotides: 11. CDR3 in DNA: TGTGCCAGCAGCTTATATCCTAGCGGGGGGGCCTTACTGTTCTTC. Translation: CASSLYPSGGALLFF.

There are many counts of this clonotype. The rearrangement joins TRBV6-5 to TRBJ2-1; possible D gene TRBD1, 6 bases. Germline V CDR1 and CDR2: MNHEY, SVGAGI. V was shortened by 2 bases and J by 5 bases, with 7 bases between the two germline ends. The CDR3 is 13 amino acids. The CDR3 protein is CASSYNRDNEQFF. Here the CDR3 DNA reads TGTGCCAGCAGTTACAACAGGGACAATGAGCAGTTCTTC.

The rearrangement uses TRBV7-2 and TRBJ2-1, with 7 bases that match TRBD2. The CDR3 runs to 16 residues. V lost 4 bases and J lost 0; bases outside the gene matches: 6. CDR1 is SGHTA and CDR2 is FQGNSA in the germline V gene. CDR3 bases: TGTGCCAGCAGCTACGCTAGCGGTCTCTCCTACAATGAGCAGTTCTTC. Translating gives CASSYASGLSYNEQFF.

This chain uses TRBV7-9 with TRBJ1-6; possibly TRBD1 for D (5 bases). V lost 7 bases to trimming and J lost 7 bases, with 17 bases between them. CDR3 size: 15 residues. The germline V gene encodes CDR1 SEHNR and CDR2 FQNEAQ (reference sequence). This chain's CDR3 is CASTKRGSQNSPLHF. Here the CDR3 DNA reads TGTGCCAGCACCAAAAGGGGCAGCCAGAATTCACCCCTCCACTTT.

This chain connects TRBV6-1 to TRBJ2-3, with unresolved D. The CDR3 is 13 residues long. Trimming removed 8 bases at V and 0 bases at J, with 9 bases between. Germline V gene data show CDR1 as MNHNS and CDR2 as SASEGT. CDR3: CASPAPSTDTQYF. The CDR3 region has the DNA TGTGCCAGCCCCGCCCCTAGCACAGATACGCAGTATTTT.

The sample holds a few counts of this clonotype. This chain uses TRBV5-8 with TRBJ2-5; TRBD1 might be the D (5 bases). The CDR3 has 14 amino acids. CDR1 is SGHTS and CDR2 is YDEGEE in the germline V gene. The V and J ends lost 2 bases and 5 bases respectively, with 13 bases between them. The CDR3 loop reads CASSLGVEVETQYF. DNA of the CDR3: TGTGCCAGCAGCTTAGGGGTAGAAGTGGAGACCCAGTACTTC.

This chain uses TRBV7-2 with TRBJ2-3; TRBD1 matches at 10 bases. The germline gives CDR1 SGHTA, CDR2 FQGNSA. This CDR3 is 19 amino acids long. J gave up 0 bases and V 0 bases, and 9 bases lay outside the gene matches. The CDR3 DNA follows: TGTGCCAGCAGCTTAGCGCGCGGGACAGGGGCCCCTAGCACAGATACGCAGTATTTT. Amino acid sequence: CASSLARGTGAPSTDTQYF.

The V gene is TRBV12-5, the J gene TRBJ2-5; the match to TRBD1 covers 7 bases. Unmatched junction bases numbered 3, after V lost 6 bases and J lost 2 bases. The CDR3 contains 13 residues. The V gene's germline CDR1 is LGHNT and CDR2 FRNRAP. Here the CDR3 DNA reads TGTGCTAGTGGACCACAGGGGCAAGAGACCCAGTACTTC. It translates to CASGPQGQETQYF.

This clonotype was observed a few times. The chain couples TRBV27 to TRBJ1-6, with D unresolved. Germline CDR1 is MNHEY and CDR2 is SMNVEV (reference sequence). The CDR3 has 15 amino acids. V dropped 4 bases and J dropped 3 bases, with 10 bases sitting between them. As DNA, the CDR3 is TGTGCCAGCAGTTCCTTTATGGGCTATAATTCACCCCTCCACTTT. It codes for CASSSFMGYNSPLHF.

There are a few counts of this clonotype. This sequence joins TRBV7-6 and TRBJ1-6; TRBD1 agrees at 9 bases. CDR1 and CDR2 (germline): SGHVS, FNYEAQ. V dropped 5 bases and J dropped 13; count of bases not matched to a gene: 12. The CDR3 consists of 15 residues. The CDR3 DNA is TGTGCCAGCAGCCTAAAAGGGACAGGGACAATCCCCCTCCACTTT. This sequence encodes CASSLKGTGTIPLHF.

This clonotype was observed a handful of times. This chain uses TRBV11-2 with TRBJ2-4; 10 bases agree with TRBD2. Germline assignment: CDR1 SGHAT and CDR2 FQNNGV. The CDR3 sequence is 15 residues long. Unmatched junction bases numbered 9, after V lost 5 bases and J lost 8 bases. CDR3 bases: TGTGCCAGCAGCCCCAGCGGGGGGGCCATGTACATTCAGTACTTC. Translating gives CASSPSGGAMYIQYF.

This clonotype has more than one count but fewer than ten. The chain carries TRBV19 and TRBJ2-1; 13 nucleotides agree with TRBD2. The V gene end was trimmed by 4 bases and the J gene end by 0 bases; junction bases not matched to a gene: 3. This CDR3 contains 17 residues. The V gene's germline CDR1 is LNHDA and CDR2 SQIVND (reference sequence). Here the CDR3 DNA reads TGTGCCAGTAGTACGCGGACTAGCGGGAGCTCCTACAATGAGCAGTTCTTC. This encodes CASSTRTSGSSYNEQFF.

The chain carries TRBV2 and TRBJ2-1, with TRBD2 identical over 13 bases. The ends lost 7 bases at V and 6 bases at J; junction bases unmatched: 6. The CDR3 totals 15 residues. Looked up from germline, CDR1 is SNHLY and CDR2 is FYNNEI. In DNA, the CDR3 is TGTGCCAGCAACGCGGGACTAGCGGGACGCAATGAGCAGTTCTTC. Encoded protein: CASNAGLAGRNEQFF.

Only a few counts were recorded for this clonotype. The J gene is TRBJ2-3, the V gene TRBV7-6; TRBD2 aligns across 10 bases. The CDR3 has 15 residues. Germline trimming cut 5 bases from V and 2 bases from J; bases unmatched to any gene: 4. CDR1 is SGHVS and CDR2 is FNYEAQ in the germline V gene. The CDR3 DNA sequence: TGTGCCAGCAGCCGAGCGGGGGGGTCCACAGATACGCAGTATTTT. Translated: CASSRAGGSTDTQYF.

The rearrangement uses TRBV7-2 and TRBJ1-2, with a possible D match to TRBD1 (6 bases). V lost 6 bases, J lost 5 bases, and 13 bases lay in between. Per the germline V gene, CDR1 is SGHTA and CDR2 is FQGNSA. This CDR3 comprises 13 residues. Here the CDR3 DNA reads TGTGCCAGCAGTTTCCCGGACAGATATGGCTACACCTTC. Its translation: CASSFPDRYGYTF. Combining the CDR3 with reference TRBV7-2 and TRBJ1-2 gives the whole variable domain GAGVSQSPSNKVTEKGKDVELRCDPISGHTALYWYRQSLGQGLEFLIYFQGNSAPDKSGLPSDRFSAERTGGSVSTLTIQRTQQEDSAVYLCASSFPDRYGYTFGSGTRLTVV.

The chain couples TRBV12-3 or TRBV12-4 to TRBJ1-2; D remains unclear. This CDR3 contains 14 residues. With 7 bases removed from V and 2 bases from J, the gap between germline ends came to 14 bases. The DNA for the CDR3 is TGTGCCAGCACCTCCCGGACGGTAAACTATGGCTACACCTTC. Its protein is CASTSRTVNYGYTF.

CDR3 amino acids: CASTPTGNTIYF. The CDR3 coding sequence is TGTGCCAGCACCCCGACTGGAAACACCATATATTTT. This sequence joins TRBV12-3 or TRBV12-4 and TRBJ1-3; D is unresolved. This CDR3 is built from 12 residues. The V and J ends lost 7 bases and 2 bases respectively, with 6 bases between them.

This clonotype has only a few counts. This sequence joins TRBV7-2 and TRBJ1-1, with 9 bases that match TRBD1. Germline loops: CDR1 SGHTA, CDR2 FQGNSA. The CDR3 is 13 residues long. V was clipped by 5 bases and J by 11 bases; unmatched bases: 9. The DNA for the CDR3 is TGTGCCAGCAGCCCCCAGGGGACAGGGAGGGCTTTCTTT. Amino acid sequence: CASSPQGTGRAFF. Together with reference TRBV7-2 and TRBJ1-1, the CDR3 gives the full variable domain: GAGVSQSPSNKVTEKGKDVELRCDPISGHTALYWYRQSLGQGLEFLIYFQGNSAPDKSGLPSDRFSAERTGGSVSTLTIQRTQQEDSAVYLCASSPQGTGRAFFGQGTRLTVV.

The chain uses TRBV6-2 or TRBV6-3 and TRBJ1-1; D is unresolved. Germline CDR1 is MNHEY and CDR2 is SVGEGT. The ends were cut back, 2 bases at V and 11 bases at J, with 12 bases in the middle. The CDR3 covers 12 residues. The CDR3 sequence is CASSYPGRGAFF. In nucleotides, the CDR3 is TGTGCCAGCAGTTACCCCGGACGGGGTGCTTTCTTT.

The V gene is TRBV15, the J gene TRBJ2-5; D ambiguous. In germline, CDR1 is LNHNV, CDR2 YYDKDF (reference sequence). Trimming took off 1 base at V and 2 bases at J, with 5 bases between the two ends. This CDR3 is 13 amino acids long. The CDR3 nucleotides read TGTGCCACCAGCAGAGCCCCACAAGAGACCCAGTACTTC. Translation gives CATSRAPQETQYF.